This T cell receptor (beta chain) was captured in a study of shared clonotypes between healthy human individuals. Assay used: immunoSEQ multiplex PCR; TCRdb lists only in-frame clones, some missing. This table has about 980,000 clones, about 80% appearing once. Trimming shortened V by 2 bases and J by 4 bases, and 9 bases separated the two germline ends. Per germline, CDR1 ENHRY and CDR2 SYGVKD. The CDR3 is 14 amino acids. As for this clone: The antigen remains undetermined.

General observations from the study: Memory subsets generally showed lower estimated richness than naive subsets. Few donors limited the genetic and exposure-history diversity represented. Sampling covered blood only; tissue repertoires likely differ. Clonotypes shared by all four sorted-subset donors had higher generation probabilities than non-shared clonotypes.

The clonotype comes from a man in his late teens or twenties in good health. Material for sequencing was memory CD4+ T cells sorted from blood. Subset in this sample: CD45RA-negative fraction. The chain has TRBV10-3 and TRBJ1-3; D is undetermined. In DNA, the CDR3 is TGTGCCATCAGTGAGGGGATATCAGGAAACACCATATATTTT. Its protein product is CAISEGISGNTIYF.